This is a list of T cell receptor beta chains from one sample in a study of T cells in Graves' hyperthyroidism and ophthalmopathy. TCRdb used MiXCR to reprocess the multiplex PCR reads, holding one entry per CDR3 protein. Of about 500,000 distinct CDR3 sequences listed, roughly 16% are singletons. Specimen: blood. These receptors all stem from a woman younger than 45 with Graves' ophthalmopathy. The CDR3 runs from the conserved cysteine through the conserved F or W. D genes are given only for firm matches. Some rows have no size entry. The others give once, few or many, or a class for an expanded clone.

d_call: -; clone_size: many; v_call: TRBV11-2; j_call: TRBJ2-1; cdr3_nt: TGTGCCAGCAGGATTGGCCCCACCGGTGATGAGCAGTTCTTC; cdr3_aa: CASRIGPTGDEQFF
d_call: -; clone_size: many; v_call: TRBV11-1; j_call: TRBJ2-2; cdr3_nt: TGTGCCAGCAGCCCCATTCCCGGAAATTCTCGTATCGGGGAGCTGTTTTTT; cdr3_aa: CASSPIPGNSRIGELFF
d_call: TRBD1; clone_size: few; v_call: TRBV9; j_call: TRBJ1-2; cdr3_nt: TGTGCCAGCAGCGTAGAAGGGACAGGGCGAGGATATGGCTACACCTTC; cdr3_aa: CASSVEGTGRGYGYTF
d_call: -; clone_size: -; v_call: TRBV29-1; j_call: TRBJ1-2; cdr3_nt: TGCAGCGTCCCAAGGGAAAACTATGGCTACACCTTC; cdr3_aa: CSVPRENYGYTF
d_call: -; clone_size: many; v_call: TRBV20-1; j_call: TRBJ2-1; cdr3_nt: TGCAGTGCTGGGGACTCCCCAAACAATGAGCAGTTCTTC; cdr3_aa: CSAGDSPNNEQFF
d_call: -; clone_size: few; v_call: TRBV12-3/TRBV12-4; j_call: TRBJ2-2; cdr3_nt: TGTGCCAGCAGTTTACACAGGGAGAACACCGGGGAGCTGTTTTTT; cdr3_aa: CASSLHRENTGELFF
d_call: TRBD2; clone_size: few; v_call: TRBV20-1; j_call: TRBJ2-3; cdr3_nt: TGCAGTGCTAGAGATACCAGCGGGATCCGCACAGATACGCAGTATTTT; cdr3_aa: CSARDTSGIRTDTQYF
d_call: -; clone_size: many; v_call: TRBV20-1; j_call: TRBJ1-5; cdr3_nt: TGCAGTGCTAGTCGGGGGTACAATCAGCCCCAGCATTTT; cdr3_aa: CSASRGYNQPQHF
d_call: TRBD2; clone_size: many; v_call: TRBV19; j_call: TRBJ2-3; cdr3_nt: TGTGCCAGTAGCAGGACTAGAAGCGCAGATACGCAGTATTTT; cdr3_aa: CASSRTRSADTQYF
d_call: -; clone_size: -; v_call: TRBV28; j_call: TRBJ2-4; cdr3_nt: TGTGCCAGCCTTAACAGACCCAAAAACATTCAGTACTTC; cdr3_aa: CASLNRPKNIQYF
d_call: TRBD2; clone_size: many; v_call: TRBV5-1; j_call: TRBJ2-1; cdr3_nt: TGTGCCAGCAGCTTAGCGGGCAGCTCCTACAATGAGCAGTTCTTC; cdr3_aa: CASSLAGSSYNEQFF
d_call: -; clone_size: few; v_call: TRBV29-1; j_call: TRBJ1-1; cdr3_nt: TGCAGCGTCATGGGAAACACTGAAGCTTTCTTT; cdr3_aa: CSVMGNTEAFF
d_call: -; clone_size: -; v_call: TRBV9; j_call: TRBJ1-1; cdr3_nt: TGTGCCAGCAGCGGATCTCGAGGCCTAAATGAAGCTTTCTTT; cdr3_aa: CASSGSRGLNEAFF
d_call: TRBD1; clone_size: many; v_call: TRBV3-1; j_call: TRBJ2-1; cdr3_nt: TGTGCCAGCAGGAAGGACAGGGGGTCCTACAATGAGCAGTTCTTC; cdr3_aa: CASRKDRGSYNEQFF
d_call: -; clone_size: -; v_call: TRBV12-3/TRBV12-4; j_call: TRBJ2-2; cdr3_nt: TGTGCCAGCAGTTTAGTGACTTCAGACGCGAACACCGGGGAGCTGTTTTTT; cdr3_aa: CASSLVTSDANTGELFF
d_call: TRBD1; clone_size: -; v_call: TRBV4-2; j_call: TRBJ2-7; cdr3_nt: TGTGCCAGCAGCCAAGAGTGGGGACAGGGATCGGTCTACGAGCAGTACTTC; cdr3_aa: CASSQEWGQGSVYEQYF
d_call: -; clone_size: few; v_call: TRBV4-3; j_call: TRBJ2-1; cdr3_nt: TGCGCCAGCAGCCAAGGGACCGGCGGGATCCCATATGAGCAGTTCTTC; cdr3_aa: CASSQGTGGIPYEQFF
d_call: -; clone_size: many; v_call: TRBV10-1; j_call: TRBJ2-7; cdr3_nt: TGCGCCAGCAGTGAGTCAACGAGCTCCTACGAGCAGTACTTC; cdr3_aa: CASSESTSSYEQYF
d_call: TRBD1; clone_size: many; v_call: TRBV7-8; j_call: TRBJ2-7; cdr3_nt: TGTGCCAGCAGCTCCGACAGGGTTAGGGTCTACGAGCAGTACTTC; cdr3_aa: CASSSDRVRVYEQYF
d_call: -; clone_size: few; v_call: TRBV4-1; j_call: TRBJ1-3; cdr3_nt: TGCGCCAGCAGCCAAGAACACAGGGAGGGAAACACCATATATTTT; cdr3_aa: CASSQEHREGNTIYF
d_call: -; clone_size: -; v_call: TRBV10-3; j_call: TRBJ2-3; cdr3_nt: TGTGCCATCCAGGAGGGGCTTAACGCAGATACGCAGTATTTT; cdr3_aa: CAIQEGLNADTQYF
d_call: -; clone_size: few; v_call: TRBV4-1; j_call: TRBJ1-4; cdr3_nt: TGCGCCAGCAGCCGTTTGTTCGGTGAAAAACTGTTTTTT; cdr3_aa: CASSRLFGEKLFF
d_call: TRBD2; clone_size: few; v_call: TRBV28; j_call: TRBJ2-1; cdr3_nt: TGTGCCAGCATACCACTAGCGGACTCCTACAATGAGCAGTTCTTC; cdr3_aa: CASIPLADSYNEQFF
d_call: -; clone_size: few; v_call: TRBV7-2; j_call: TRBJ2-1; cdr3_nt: TGTGCCAGCAGCTTAGCGGGCCGTGGATACAATGAGCAGTTCTTC; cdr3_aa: CASSLAGRGYNEQFF
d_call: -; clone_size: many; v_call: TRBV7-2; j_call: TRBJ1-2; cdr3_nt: TGTGCCAGCAGCTCCATGTTAGTTGGCAGTGGCTACACCTTC; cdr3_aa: CASSSMLVGSGYTF
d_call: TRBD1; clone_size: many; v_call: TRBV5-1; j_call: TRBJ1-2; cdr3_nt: TGCGCCAGCAGCTTGGAAACAGGGGACTATGGCTACACCTTC; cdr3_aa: CASSLETGDYGYTF
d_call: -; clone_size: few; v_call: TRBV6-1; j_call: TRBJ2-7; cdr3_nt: TGTGCCAGCAGTGAATTTCCAGGTCACTCCTACGAGCAGTACTTC; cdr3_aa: CASSEFPGHSYEQYF
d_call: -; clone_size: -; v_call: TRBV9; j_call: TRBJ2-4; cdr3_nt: TGTGCCAGCAGCGTAGAGGGTCTAGCCAAAAACATTCAGTACTTC; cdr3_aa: CASSVEGLAKNIQYF
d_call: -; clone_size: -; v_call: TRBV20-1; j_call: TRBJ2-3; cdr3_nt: TGCAGTGCCGAAGGCGGGGCGGATCCCACAGATACGCAGTATTTT; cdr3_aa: CSAEGGADPTDTQYF
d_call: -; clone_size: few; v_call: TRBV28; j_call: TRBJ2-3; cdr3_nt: TGTGCCAGCAGATCCGGCCCATCTAGCACAGATACGCAGTATTTT; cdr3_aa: CASRSGPSSTDTQYF
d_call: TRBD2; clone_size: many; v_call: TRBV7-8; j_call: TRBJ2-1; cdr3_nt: TGTGCCAGCAGCTTAGTGGTAGCGGGGGGCGGCGAGCAGTTCTTC; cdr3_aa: CASSLVVAGGGEQFF
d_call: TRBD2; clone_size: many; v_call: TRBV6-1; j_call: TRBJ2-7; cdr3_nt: TGTGCCAGCAGGCCTTCTCTAGCGGGAGTTGGAATGCAGTACTTC; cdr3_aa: CASRPSLAGVGMQYF
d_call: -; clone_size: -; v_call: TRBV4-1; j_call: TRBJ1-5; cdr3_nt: TGCGCCAGCAGCCAAGGGGGGGGATCTAACAATCAGCCCCAGCATTTT; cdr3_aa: CASSQGGGSNNQPQHF
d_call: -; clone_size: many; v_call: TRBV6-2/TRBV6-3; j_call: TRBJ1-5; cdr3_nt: TGTGCCAGCAAGGGTCGGCAAGATCAGCCCCAGCATTTT; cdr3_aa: CASKGRQDQPQHF
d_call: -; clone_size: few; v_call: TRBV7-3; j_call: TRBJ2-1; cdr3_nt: TGTGCCAGCAGCCTAGACAGCTACAATGGGCAGTTCTTC; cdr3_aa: CASSLDSYNGQFF
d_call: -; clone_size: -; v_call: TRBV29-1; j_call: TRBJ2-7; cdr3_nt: TGCAGCGTTGAAAGCGGTGAGCAGTACTTC; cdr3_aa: CSVESGEQYF
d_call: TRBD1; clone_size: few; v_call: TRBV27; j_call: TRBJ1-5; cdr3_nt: TGTGCCAGCAGTTTATCGTGGACAGGCGGCAATCAGCCCCAGCATTTT; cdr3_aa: CASSLSWTGGNQPQHF
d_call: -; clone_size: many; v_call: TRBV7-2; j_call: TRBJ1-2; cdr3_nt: TGTGCCAGCAGCTTGTCGGCAGTTGACTATGGCTACACCTTC; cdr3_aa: CASSLSAVDYGYTF
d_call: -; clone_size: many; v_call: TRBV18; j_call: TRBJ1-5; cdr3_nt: TGTGCCAGCTCACCTTTCTCAGGAGACCTTAATCAGCCCCAGCATTTT; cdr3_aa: CASSPFSGDLNQPQHF
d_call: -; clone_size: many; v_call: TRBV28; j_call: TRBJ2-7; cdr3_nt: TGTGCCAGCAGTTTAAGCTCGGAACTTGTCGCCTACGAGCAGTACTTC; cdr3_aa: CASSLSSELVAYEQYF
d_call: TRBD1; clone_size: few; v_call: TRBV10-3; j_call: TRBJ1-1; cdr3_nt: TGTGCCATGAGACAGGGCGGGAACACTGAAGCTTTCTTT; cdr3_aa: CAMRQGGNTEAFF
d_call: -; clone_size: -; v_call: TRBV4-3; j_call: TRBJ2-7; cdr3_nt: TGCGCCAGCAGCCAGCCTTCACAGGAGAACCACGAGCAGTACTTC; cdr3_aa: CASSQPSQENHEQYF
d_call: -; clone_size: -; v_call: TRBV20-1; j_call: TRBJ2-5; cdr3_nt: TGCAGTGCTAGAGACCCATGGGCCCAGTACTTC; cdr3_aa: CSARDPWAQYF
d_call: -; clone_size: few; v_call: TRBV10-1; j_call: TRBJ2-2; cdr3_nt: TGCGCCAGCAAACAAAACTCGAACACCGGGGAGCTGTTTTTT; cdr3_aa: CASKQNSNTGELFF
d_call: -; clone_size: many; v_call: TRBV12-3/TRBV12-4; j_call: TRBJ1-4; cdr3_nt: TGTGCCAGCAGTTTAGACAGCCTTGTTGAAAAACTGTTTTTT; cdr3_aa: CASSLDSLVEKLFF
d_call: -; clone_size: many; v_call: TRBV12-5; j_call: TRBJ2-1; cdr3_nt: TGTGCTAGTGGTTTAGGATCTGGTTTGGGGGGCCGGGCGGGCAATGAGCAGTTCTTC; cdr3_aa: CASGLGSGLGGRAGNEQFF